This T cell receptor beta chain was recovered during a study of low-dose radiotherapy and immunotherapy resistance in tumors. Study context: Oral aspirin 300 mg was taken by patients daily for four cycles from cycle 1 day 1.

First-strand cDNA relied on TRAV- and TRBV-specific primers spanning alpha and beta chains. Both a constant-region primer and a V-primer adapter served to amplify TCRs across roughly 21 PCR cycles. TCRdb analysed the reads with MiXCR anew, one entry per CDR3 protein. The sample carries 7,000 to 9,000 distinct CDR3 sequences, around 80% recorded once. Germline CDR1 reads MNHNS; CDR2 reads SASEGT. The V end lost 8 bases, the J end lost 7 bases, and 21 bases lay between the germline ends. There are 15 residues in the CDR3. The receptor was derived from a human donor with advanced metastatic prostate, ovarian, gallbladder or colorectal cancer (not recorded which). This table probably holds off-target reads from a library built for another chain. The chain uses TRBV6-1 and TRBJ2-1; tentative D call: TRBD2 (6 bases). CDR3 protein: CASRLGAVRGNEQFF. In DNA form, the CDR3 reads TGTGCCAGCCGACTAGGGGCCGTCCGGGGGAATGAGCAGTTCTTC.